These T cell receptor beta chains were read from a single sample in a study of blood T cell repertoires in COVID-19. Generated by immunoSEQ multiplex PCR, the TCRdb table keeps only in-frame clones and is missing some. The data show 15,000 to 20,000 clones, roughly 87% seen once. Sample: peripheral blood. The receptor source for this set is a human donor in a cohort sampled during active COVID-19. CDR3s include the opening cysteine and the closing phenylalanine or tryptophan. The D gene is left open where the match is weak. Clone size, where shown, is once, few, many, or a class for clones that have expanded.

CDR3 protein	CDR3 DNA	clone size	V gene	J gene	D gene
CSARGQGSNSPLHF	TGCAGTGCTCGTGGACAGGGCTCTAATTCACCCCTCCACTTT	.	TRBV20-1	TRBJ1-6	TRBD1
CASSLVGGGQYEQYF	TGTGCCAGCAGCTTAGTTGGCGGGGGCCAATACGAGCAGTACTTC	.	TRBV7-9	TRBJ2-7	.
CASLPSGGAGDEQFF	TGTGCCAGCCTTCCTAGCGGGGGGGCCGGGGATGAGCAGTTCTTC	.	TRBV18	TRBJ2-1	TRBD2
CSVMGTDRGETQYF	TGCAGCGTTATGGGGACCGATCGGGGGGAGACCCAGTACTTC	.	TRBV29-1	TRBJ2-5	.
CASSSGTGSMGNEKLFF	TGCGCCAGCAGCTCCGGGACAGGCTCGATGGGTAATGAAAAACTGTTTTTT	.	TRBV5-1	TRBJ1-4	TRBD1
CASSQEVGENYGYTF	TGTGCCAGCAGCCAAGAGGTTGGAGAAAACTATGGCTACACCTTC	.	TRBV3-1/TRBV3-2	TRBJ1-2	.
CASSPDREETQYF	TGTGCCAGCAGCCCCGACAGGGAAGAGACCCAGTACTTC	.	TRBV3-1/TRBV3-2	TRBJ2-5	TRBD1
CAITEGAEGYEQYF	TGTGCCATTACCGAGGGGGCGGAGGGCTACGAGCAGTACTTC	.	TRBV6-6	TRBJ2-7	.
CASSPGLGSYEQYF	TGTGCCAGCAGTCCCGGACTCGGTTCCTACGAGCAGTACTTC	.	TRBV27	TRBJ2-7	.
CASSPGTGGDVSSYEQYF	TGCGCCAGCAGCCCCGGGACAGGGGGGGACGTAAGCTCCTACGAGCAGTACTTC	.	TRBV5-1	TRBJ2-7	TRBD1
CASSLVGSPGANEKLFF	TGCGCCAGCAGCTTGGTAGGCTCCCCGGGGGCTAATGAAAAACTGTTTTTT	once	TRBV5-1	TRBJ1-4	.
CASSLEGQGVTEAFF	TGTGCCAGCAGCTTAGAAGGACAGGGCGTCACTGAAGCTTTCTTT	.	TRBV7-2	TRBJ1-1	TRBD1
CASSPFDSTGELFF	TGTGCCAGCTCACCATTCGACTCCACCGGGGAGCTGTTTTTT	.	TRBV18	TRBJ2-2	.
CASSPGNPSYEQYF	TGTGCCAGCAGCCCGGGGAATCCCTCCTACGAGCAGTACTTC	.	TRBV7-7	TRBJ2-7	.
CASSQRGGGAAGELFF	TGTGCCAGCAGCCAAAGAGGAGGGGGGGCCGCCGGGGAGCTGTTTTTT	.	TRBV3-1/TRBV3-2	TRBJ2-2	.
CASTPGTGYTTNEKLFF	TGTGCCAGTACCCCCGGGACAGGGTACACAACTAATGAAAAACTGTTTTTT	few	TRBV19	TRBJ1-4	TRBD1
CASRFPTGWTGKGALNTEAFF	TGTGCCAGCAGGTTCCCAACCGGCTGGACAGGGAAAGGGGCCCTGAACACTGAAGCTTTCTTT	.	TRBV21-1	TRBJ1-1	.
CAWAPREASPLHF	TGTGCCTGGGCCCCGCGGGAGGCCTCACCCCTCCACTTT	.	TRBV30	TRBJ1-6	.
CASSSGQGPDTQYF	TGTGCCAGCAGCTCGGGACAGGGACCAGATACGCAGTATTTT	once	TRBV13	TRBJ2-3	TRBD1
CASNEDSYTDTQYF	TGTGCCAGTAATGAGGACAGCTACACAGATACGCAGTATTTT	.	TRBV27	TRBJ2-3	.
CASSYSRLAGGTSDRRNEQFF	TGTGCCAGCAGCTACTCCCGACTAGCGGGGGGCACCTCTGACCGGAGAAATGAGCAGTTCTTC	.	TRBV7-8	TRBJ2-1	TRBD2
CASSSSRGGTQYF	TGTGCCAGCAGTTCCTCTAGAGGGGGGACCCAGTACTTC	.	TRBV27	TRBJ2-5	.
CASSQEQFAMNTEAFF	TGCGCCAGCAGCCAAGAACAGTTCGCTATGAACACTGAAGCTTTCTTT	.	TRBV4-1	TRBJ1-1	.
CSVPQGSDYGYTF	TGCAGCGTTCCACAGGGGTCGGACTATGGCTACACCTTC	.	TRBV29-1	TRBJ1-2	TRBD1
CASSPRTGGGYGYTF	TGTGCCAGCAGTCCCAGGACAGGGGGTGGCTATGGCTACACCTTC	.	TRBV27	TRBJ1-2	TRBD1
CAGGGGVSEKLFF	TGTGCCGGGGGCGGTGGTGTAAGTGAAAAACTGTTTTTT	.	TRBV30	TRBJ1-4	.